The T cell receptor (beta chain) described here comes from a study of T-cell reconstitution after alpha-beta-depleted transplantation in children. Findings of the study overall: When one year had passed after transplant, most T-cell counts and diversity came from newly produced T cells. As was reported, about two months after transplant, alpha-beta T cells came from several hundred expanded graft clones. Day-60 TCRbeta diversity that was high in some patients was derived from surviving recipient T cells and thymic progenitors.

Trimming stripped 1 base from V and 5 bases from J, with 17 bases between. From germline, CDR1 is SGHVS and CDR2 FNYEAQ. The CDR3 is made up of 17 amino acids. Points on this clonotype: Antigen: not known.

During its preparation, the TCRbeta library received unique molecular identifiers. TCRdb recomputed calls from the PCR reads with MiXCR, one row per CDR3 protein. Here the sample spans 700,000 or so distinct CDR3 sequences, over 10% being singletons. Material: PBMCs, obtained before TCRalphabeta/CD19-depleted stem cell transplant. The origin of this receptor is a girl aged 2-10 years with congenital amegakaryocytic thrombocytopenia, due to receive a stem cell transplant. The J gene is TRBJ2-2, the V gene TRBV7-6, with D possibly being TRBD2 (5 bases). CDR3 protein: CASSLVVSWRGTGELFF. The CDR3 nucleotides are TGTGCCAGCAGCTTAGTGGTTTCGTGGCGAGGGACCGGGGAGCTGTTTTTT.